This TCR beta chain was observed in a study of T-cell reconstitution after alpha-beta-depleted transplantation in children. Study-level results: The study reportedly traced alpha-beta T cells about two months after transplant to several hundred expanded graft clones. Newly made T cells mostly supplied T-cell counts and diversity one year after transplant.

Unique molecular identifiers tagged the TCRbeta library. MiXCR was run by TCRdb on the PCR reads, yielding one entry per CDR3 protein. In the table there are approximately 1,000,000 distinct CDR3 sequences, less than 30% of which are singletons. As regards this clonotype: Its antigen is unidentified.

The CDR3 has 16 amino acids. CDR1 is MNHEY and CDR2 is SVGAGI in the germline V gene. Between the trimmed V and J ends, which lost 2 bases and 2 bases, there was a span of 14 bases. This material consisted of PBMCs, mostly from graft donor cells, taken 360 days after TCRalphabeta/CD19-depleted stem cell transplant. This receptor was identified in a boy under two years old who had a stem cell transplant for SCID, so the T cells may come from the graft donor. The chain employs TRBV6-5 and TRBJ2-3; D ambiguous. The CDR3 sequence is CASSYILGGDTDTQYF. As DNA, the CDR3 is TGTGCCAGCAGTTACATTTTAGGTGGGGACACAGATACGCAGTATTTT.